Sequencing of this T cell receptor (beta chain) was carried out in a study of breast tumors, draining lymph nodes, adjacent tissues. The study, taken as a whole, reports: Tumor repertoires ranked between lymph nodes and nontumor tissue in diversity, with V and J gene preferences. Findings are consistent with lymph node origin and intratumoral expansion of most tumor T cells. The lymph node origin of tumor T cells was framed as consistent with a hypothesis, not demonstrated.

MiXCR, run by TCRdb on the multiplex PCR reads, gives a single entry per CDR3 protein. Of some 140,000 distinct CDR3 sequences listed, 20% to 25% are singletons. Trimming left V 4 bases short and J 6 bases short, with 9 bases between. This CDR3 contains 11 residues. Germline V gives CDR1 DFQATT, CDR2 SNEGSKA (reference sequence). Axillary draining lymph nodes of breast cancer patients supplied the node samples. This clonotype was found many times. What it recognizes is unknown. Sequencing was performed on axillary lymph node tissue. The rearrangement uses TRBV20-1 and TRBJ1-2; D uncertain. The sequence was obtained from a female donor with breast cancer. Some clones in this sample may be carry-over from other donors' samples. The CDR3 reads CSAKPWDGYTF. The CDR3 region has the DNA TGCAGTGCTAAACCTTGGGATGGCTACACCTTC.